Reported below is one TCR beta chain. No antigen is known for it. The study ran its PCR with 60 Vbeta and 13 Jbeta primers. The table came from immunoSEQ multiplex PCR; TCRdb's copy has only in-frame clones and leaves some out. The table records 120,000 to 150,000 clones, roughly 77% of them present only once. Trimming removed 5 bases from V and 3 bases from J, with 14 bases in between. Germline CDR1 and CDR2: MNHEY and SMNVEV (reference sequence). The CDR3 has 14 residues. The data belong to a study of cytomegalovirus exposure and HLA in healthy donors. Study-wide background: Of all 360 or so donors who were genotyped, 75% to 90% belonged to the Caucasian-associated ancestry cluster. Study outcomes and limitations: The study labeled 150 or so TCR beta chains cytomegalovirus-associated. According to a later analysis, donors in an Asian-associated ancestry cluster reportedly had fewer N-insertions than the 666-donor mean.

This receptor was obtained from a man aged 25 to 45 in good health and CMV-seronegative. The sample taken for sequencing was PBMCs. This chain connects TRBV27 to TRBJ2-7, with TRBD1 as a possible D gene (6 bases). CDR3 protein: CASSQLGGYYEQYF. As DNA, the CDR3 is TGTGCCAGCAGTCAGCTAGGGGGATACTACGAGCAGTACTTC.